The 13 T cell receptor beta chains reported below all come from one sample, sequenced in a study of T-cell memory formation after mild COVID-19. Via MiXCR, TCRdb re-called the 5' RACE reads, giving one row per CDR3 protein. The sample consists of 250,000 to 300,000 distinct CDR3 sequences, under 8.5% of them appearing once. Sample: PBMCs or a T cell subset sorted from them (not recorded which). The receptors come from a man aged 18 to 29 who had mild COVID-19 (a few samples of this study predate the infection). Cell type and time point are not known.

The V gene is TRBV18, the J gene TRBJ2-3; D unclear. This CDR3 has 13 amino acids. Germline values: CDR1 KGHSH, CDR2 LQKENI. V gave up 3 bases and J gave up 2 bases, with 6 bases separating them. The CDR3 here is CASSPPATDTQYF. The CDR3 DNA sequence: TGTGCCAGCTCACCCCCGGCCACAGATACGCAGTATTTT.

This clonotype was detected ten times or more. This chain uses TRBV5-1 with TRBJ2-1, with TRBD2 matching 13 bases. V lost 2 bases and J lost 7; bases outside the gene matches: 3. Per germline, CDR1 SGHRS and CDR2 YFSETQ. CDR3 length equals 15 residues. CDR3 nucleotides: TGCGCCAGCAGCTTACCGGGACTAGCGGGAAATGAGCAGTTCTTC. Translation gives CASSLPGLAGNEQFF.

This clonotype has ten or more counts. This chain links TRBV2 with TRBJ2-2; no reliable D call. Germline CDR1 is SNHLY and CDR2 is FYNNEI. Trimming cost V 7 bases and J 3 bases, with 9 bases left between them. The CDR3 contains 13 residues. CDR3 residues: CASTDLDTGELFF. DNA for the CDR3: TGTGCCAGCACCGACTTAGACACCGGGGAGCTGTTTTTT.

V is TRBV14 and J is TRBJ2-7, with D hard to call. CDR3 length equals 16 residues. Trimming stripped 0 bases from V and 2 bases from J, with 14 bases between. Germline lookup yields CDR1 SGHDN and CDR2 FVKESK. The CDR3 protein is CASSQDLRLIPYEQYF. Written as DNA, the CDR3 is TGTGCCAGCAGCCAAGATCTCAGACTGATACCCTACGAGCAGTACTTC.

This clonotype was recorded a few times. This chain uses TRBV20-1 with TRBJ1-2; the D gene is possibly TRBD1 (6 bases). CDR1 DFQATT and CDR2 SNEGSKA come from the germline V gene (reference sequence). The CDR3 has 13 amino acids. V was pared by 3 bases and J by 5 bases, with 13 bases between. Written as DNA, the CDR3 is TGCAGTGCTAGGATCGGGGGCGGATATGGCTACACCTTC. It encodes CSARIGGGYGYTF.

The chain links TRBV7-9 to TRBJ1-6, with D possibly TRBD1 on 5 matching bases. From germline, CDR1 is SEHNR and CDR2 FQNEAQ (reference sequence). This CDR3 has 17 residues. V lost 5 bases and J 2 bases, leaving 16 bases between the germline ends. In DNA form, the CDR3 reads TGTGCCAGCAGCCCCGGAGGGGCCAACGCCTATAATTCACCCCTCCACTTT. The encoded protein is CASSPGGANAYNSPLHF.

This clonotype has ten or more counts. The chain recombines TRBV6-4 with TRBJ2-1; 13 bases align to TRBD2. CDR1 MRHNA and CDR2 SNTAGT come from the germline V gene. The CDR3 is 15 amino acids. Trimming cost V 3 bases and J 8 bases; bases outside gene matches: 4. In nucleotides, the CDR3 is TGTGCCAGCAGTGAGACTAGCGGGGGGTACGATGAGCAGTTCTTC. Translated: CASSETSGGYDEQFF.

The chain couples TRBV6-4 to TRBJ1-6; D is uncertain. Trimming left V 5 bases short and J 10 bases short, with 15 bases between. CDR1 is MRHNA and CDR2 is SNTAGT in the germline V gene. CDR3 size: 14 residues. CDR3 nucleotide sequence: TGTGCCAGCAGTCAGGTTGGCTTCGTATCACCCCTCCACTTT. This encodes CASSQVGFVSPLHF.

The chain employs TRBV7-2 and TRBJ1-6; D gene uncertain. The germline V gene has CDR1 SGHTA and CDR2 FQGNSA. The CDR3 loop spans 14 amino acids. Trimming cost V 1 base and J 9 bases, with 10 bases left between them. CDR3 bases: TGTGCCAGCAGCTTAGTCTCAACTGGTTCACCCCTCCACTTT. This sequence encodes CASSLVSTGSPLHF. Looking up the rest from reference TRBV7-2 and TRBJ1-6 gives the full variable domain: GAGVSQSPSNKVTEKGKDVELRCDPISGHTALYWYRQSLGQGLEFLIYFQGNSAPDKSGLPSDRFSAERTGGSVSTLTIQRTQQEDSAVYLCASSLVSTGSPLHFGNGTRLTVT.

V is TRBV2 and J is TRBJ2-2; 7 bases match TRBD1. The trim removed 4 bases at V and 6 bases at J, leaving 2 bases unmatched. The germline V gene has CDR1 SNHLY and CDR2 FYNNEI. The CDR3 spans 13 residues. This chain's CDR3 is CASSGRGPGELFF. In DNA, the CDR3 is TGTGCCAGCAGTGGAAGGGGGCCCGGGGAGCTGTTTTTT.

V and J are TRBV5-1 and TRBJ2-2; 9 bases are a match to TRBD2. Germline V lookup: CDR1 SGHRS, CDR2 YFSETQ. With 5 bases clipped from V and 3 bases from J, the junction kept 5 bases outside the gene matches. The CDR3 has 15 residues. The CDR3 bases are TGCGCCAGCAGAGAGCGGGGGGCAGACACCGGGGAGCTGTTTTTT. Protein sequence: CASRERGADTGELFF.

CDR3 protein: CATSPKRTGELFF. Here the CDR3 DNA reads TGTGCCACCTCCCCCAAACGGACCGGGGAGCTGTTTTTT. This chain uses TRBV5-4 with TRBJ2-2; D remains unclear. The V gene's germline CDR1 is SGHNT and CDR2 YYREEE (reference sequence). V lost 9 bases, J lost 5 bases, and 14 bases lay in between. The CDR3 has 13 residues.

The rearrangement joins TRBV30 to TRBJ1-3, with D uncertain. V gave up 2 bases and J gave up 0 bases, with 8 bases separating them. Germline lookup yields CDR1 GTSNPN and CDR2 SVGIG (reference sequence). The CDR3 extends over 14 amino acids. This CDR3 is CAWSLSSSGNTIYF. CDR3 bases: TGTGCCTGGAGTTTGAGCTCCTCTGGAAACACCATATATTTT.